This record looks at one T cell receptor (beta chain) sequence and its context. Its antigen is unknown. No qualities accompany the bases; no much larger clone lies one base away. The data originate from a study of cytomegalovirus exposure and HLA in healthy donors (dated by TCRdb to the late 2010s). General notes on the study: An earlier analysis of under 600 of the donors reported approximately 300 Gb of sequence data and 117 million unique TCR beta sequences from around 200 million T cells. Every discovery cohort repertoire had been produced on one sequencing platform. A handful of DR-DQ haplotypes were treated as single units for association and clustering because of strong linkage in the cohort. Of the roughly 400 genotyped donors, roughly 80% fell in the genetic ancestry cluster associated with self-reported Caucasian donors. A later genetic analysis used genome-wide SNP genotypes for about three fifths of the 666 donors, treating that subset as a discovery cohort. The T cell repertoires of several hundred subjects were profiled by immunosequencing and related to cytomegalovirus serostatus. Across roughly 420 genotyped donors of the cohort, an average of approximately 200,000 unique TCR beta nucleotide sequences per donor were sequenced, and roughly a sixth of those sequences were non-productive. The study combined high-throughput TCR immunosequencing, statistical association of individual TCRs with disease status, and machine learning to predict cytomegalovirus infection status. Class I and class II HLA loci were covered by the typing at four-digit resolution. An early release covering approximately 600 HLA-typed donors comprised roughly 300 gigabases of sequencing data and around 85 million unique TCR sequences. The number of donors typed differed by locus, with roughly 620-630 for A, B, C, DRB1 and DQB1, 522 for DQA1, 600 to 610 for DPA1, and 400 to 490 for DPB1. Rather than using new phenotypic data, the later analysis identified candidate immune exposures from TCR beta sequences and from how often those sequences occurred across donors. The study was designed to test whether signatures of past pathogen exposure could be identified by cataloging public T cell receptors. To decide whether each TCR beta V gene segment behaved as functional or pseudogenic, an earlier analysis of 587 of the donors relied on high-throughput TCR beta sequencing. Donor age, sex, ethnicity and CMV serostatus were collected together with the repertoire data. A separate validation cohort of roughly 130 different subjects was used in addition to the approximately 670-subject first cohort. A later analysis re-examined previously published TCR beta repertoires from around 670 donors and added high-resolution HLA genotyping to investigate patterns of TCR occurrence.

The cohort consisted of 650 to 850 healthy bone marrow donors. At the time of sampling, every cohort member was nominally healthy, though immune exposures that went unrecorded were likely present. The donor tested CMV seropositive, placing the donor among the 250 to 350 seropositive members of the cohort. Each donor provided a peripheral blood sample, and peripheral blood mononuclear cells were used for TCR beta sequencing. The Qiagen DNeasy Blood Extraction Kit was used to extract genomic DNA from the blood cell samples. The paper as a whole reports these results and caveats: In this cohort, only TCR beta chains were sequenced, and detectable features were limited by the absence of alpha or paired-chain data. In a later analysis, HLA-associated TCR beta chains were found to be more clonally expanded and to have lower generation probabilities than equally common non-associated chains. In a later analysis, the rate of TCR association differed among HLA loci, with DRB1 alleles having the most associated TCRs and HLA-C alleles having the fewest. Because the 87-base-pair reads could not distinguish some IMGT-functional V segments, including TRBV6-2 and TRBV6-3, those segments were excluded. Linkage disequilibrium might explain the correlated functional status among segregating V segments, but an unknown experimental factor could not be excluded. A further reported finding was that TCR beta sequences accurately predicted the HLA-A and HLA-B alleles for most subjects in the first cohort. A cluster of highly shared sequence variants was judged likely to be a technical artifact of the sequencing pipeline. The earlier analysis of 587 of the donors excluded fewer than 20 rarely observed V segments, including chromosome 9 orphons, because counts were too low. In the study, about 150 TCR beta chains were listed as associated with cytomegalovirus. Sequencing depth was assumed to be roughly uniform across donors in the presence/absence analyses, though that assumption may not hold. Several of the top co-occurrence clusters appeared to be linked to parvovirus B19, influenza, CMV and Epstein-Barr virus, according to a later analysis. A later genetic analysis associated a missense DCLRE1C variant with V-gene and J-gene trimming of TCR beta chains, and an independent cohort replicated the association. According to the authors, the approach could potentially be generalized to other disease states and immunological phenotypes. CMV serostatus was the only immune exposure information available for the cohort. Compared with the approximately 700-donor mean, donors in an Asian-associated ancestry cluster had fewer N-insertions in productive TCRs, according to a later genetic analysis. Broadly in line with IMGT annotations, most TCR beta V segments showed up in productive rearrangements about 87% or about 30% of the time in an earlier analysis of around 600 of the donors. The classifier was reported to diagnose cytomegalovirus status with high specificity and sensitivity in both the original cohort and the validation cohort. Specific HLA alleles were associated with over 15,000 TCR beta sequences at a false discovery rate of 0.05 in a later analysis. When HLA alleles, especially DR and DQ, strongly co-occurred, TCR associations were difficult to assign to individual alleles. Because HLA typing was missing for some donors at each locus, association tests included only the typed subset. In a later analysis, most CMV-associated TCR beta chains were found to appear HLA-restricted, with HLA associations seemingly driven largely by CMV exposure. Across donors, most TCR sequences were observed very rarely, whereas some public TCRs were present in many individuals. In vitro tests confirmed that three of the cytomegalovirus-associated TCR beta chains recognize cytomegalovirus antigens.

Based on the germline V gene (reference sequence), the CDR1 and CDR2 sequences are SEHNR and FQNEAQ. Measured from the cysteine to the phenylalanine, the CDR3 is 16 residues long. Kept here is only the CDR3 DNA, which spans 48 bases and is read in frame from base 1. V trim: 3 bases; J trim: 4 bases; unmatched bases: 9. Library preparation used the immunoSEQ multiplex PCR assay. A mixture of 60 forward primers for TCR Vbeta segments and 13 reverse primers for TCR Jbeta segments was used in the multiplex PCR. A multiplex PCR assay on genomic DNA amplified the CDR3 region of rearranged TCR beta genes. The amplified TCR beta libraries were sequenced on the Illumina HiSeq System as 87-base-pair reads. The study's own analysis went as follows. A later analysis counted approximately 76 million unique TCR beta chains across the 700 or so repertoires, and 10 million to 12 million of these chains were shared by at least two donors. Raw reads were error-corrected and collapsed into unique sequences with a nearest-neighbor algorithm that merged closely related sequences to remove PCR and sequencing errors. To assign V, D and J gene segments, CDR3 sequences were aligned to IMGT reference sequences. Each retained sequence needed at least a six-nucleotide match to both a V gene segment and a J gene segment. Rearrangements were classified as productive when the CDR3 lacked stop codons and remained in frame with V and J, and all other rearrangements were classified as non-productive. Following IMGT convention, CDR3 was defined as the stretch from the second conserved V-encoded cysteine to the conserved J-encoded phenylalanine. The earlier analysis of some 540 of the donors excluded any sequence lacking an unambiguous match to a single V gene segment. An earlier analysis of fewer than 750 of the donors called V segments functional above 56.7% productive rearrangements and segregating when the between-donor standard deviation exceeded 5%. A statistical classification framework was developed to diagnose cytomegalovirus status using the catalog of TCR beta chain sequences. V and J gene assignment, in a later analysis, came from comparing TCR nucleotide sequences with IMGT/GENE-DB human TR gene sequences. The TCRdist pipeline was used in a later analysis to assign CDR3 sequences and most-parsimonious VDJ recombination scenarios. In a later analysis, every TCR beta chain was defined by the combination of its CDR3 amino acid sequence and its V-gene family, and reads without a unique V-gene family were dropped. To address suspected cross-contamination and a sequencing artifact, a later analysis removed 450 to 700 highly shared, low-generation-probability nucleotide sequences. A later analysis calculated a clonal expansion index for each public chain from normalized within-repertoire ranks of inferred template counts. A later analysis computed generation probabilities with a VDJ recombination model fitted to out-of-frame rearrangements, and checked the results against IGoR. In a later analysis, hypergeometric tests were used to score TCR-TCR, TCR-HLA and TCR-CMV co-occurrence, with a repertoire-size bias correction applied to TCR pairs. A later analysis estimated false discovery rates by permuting HLA or CMV assignments 20 times. In a later analysis, co-occurring TCRs were grouped using DBSCAN, and TCRdist sequence similarity was added for clustering within HLA-allele-positive subsets. For co-occurrence clustering, repertoires with fewer than 30,000 or more than 120,000 public chains were excluded, along with four to six repertoires with anomalous nucleotide sharing. This is the immuneACCESS table as TCRdb keeps it, with only in-frame sequences that have V and J called. A part of the clones is gone; compared with another copy, unresolved V genes explain less than half, and the rest is unexplained. That table gives V, J and clone size, and the DNA gave D and trimming. Recorded for this sample are around 150,000 clones; roughly 85% of them occurred a single time. Together, the top ten hold more than 0.75% of the sample.

Sequencing was performed on PBMCs. The TCR sequence derives from a woman between 45 and 65 years old in good health and CMV-seropositive. Here the chain combines TRBV7-9 and TRBJ2-3; 8 middle bases align to TRBD2. The DNA sequence is TGTGCCAGCAGCTTTCCCCTGATTAGCGGGGCAGATACGCAGTATTTT. It specifies CASSFPLISGADTQYF.